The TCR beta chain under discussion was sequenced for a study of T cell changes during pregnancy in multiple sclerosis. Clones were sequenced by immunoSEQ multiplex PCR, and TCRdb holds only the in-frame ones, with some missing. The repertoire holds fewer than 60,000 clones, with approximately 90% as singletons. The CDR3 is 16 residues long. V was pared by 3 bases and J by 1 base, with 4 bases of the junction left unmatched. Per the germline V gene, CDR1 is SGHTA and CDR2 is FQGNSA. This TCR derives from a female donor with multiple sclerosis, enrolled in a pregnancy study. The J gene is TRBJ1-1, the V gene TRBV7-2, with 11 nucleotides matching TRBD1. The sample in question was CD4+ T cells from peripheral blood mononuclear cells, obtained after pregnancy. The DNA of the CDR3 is TGTGCCAGCAGCTTTAGGACAGGGGGCAGGAACACTGAAGCTTTCTTT. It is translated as CASSFRTGGRNTEAFF.